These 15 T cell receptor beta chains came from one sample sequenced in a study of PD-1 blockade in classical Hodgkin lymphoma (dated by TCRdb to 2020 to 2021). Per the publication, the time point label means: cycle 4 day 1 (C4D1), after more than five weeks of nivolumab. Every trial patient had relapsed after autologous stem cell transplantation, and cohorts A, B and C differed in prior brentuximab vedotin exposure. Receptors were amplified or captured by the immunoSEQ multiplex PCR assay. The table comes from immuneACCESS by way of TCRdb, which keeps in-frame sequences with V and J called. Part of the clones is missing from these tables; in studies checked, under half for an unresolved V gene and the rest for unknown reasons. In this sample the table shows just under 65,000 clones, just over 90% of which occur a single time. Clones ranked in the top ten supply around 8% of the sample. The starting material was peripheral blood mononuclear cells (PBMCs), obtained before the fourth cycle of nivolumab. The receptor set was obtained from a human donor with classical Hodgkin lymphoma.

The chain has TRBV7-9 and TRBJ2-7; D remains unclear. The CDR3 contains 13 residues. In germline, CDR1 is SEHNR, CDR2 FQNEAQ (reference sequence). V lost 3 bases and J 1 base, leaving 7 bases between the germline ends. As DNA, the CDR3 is TGTGCCAGCAGCTTCCCCGATTCCTACGAGCAGTACTTC. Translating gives CASSFPDSYEQYF.

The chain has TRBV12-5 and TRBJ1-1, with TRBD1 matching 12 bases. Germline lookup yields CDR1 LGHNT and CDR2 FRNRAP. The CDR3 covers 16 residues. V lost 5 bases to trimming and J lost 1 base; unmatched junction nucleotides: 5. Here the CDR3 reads CASGLGTGGANTEAFF. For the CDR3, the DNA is TGTGCTAGTGGTCTCGGGACAGGGGGCGCGAACACTGAAGCTTTCTTT.

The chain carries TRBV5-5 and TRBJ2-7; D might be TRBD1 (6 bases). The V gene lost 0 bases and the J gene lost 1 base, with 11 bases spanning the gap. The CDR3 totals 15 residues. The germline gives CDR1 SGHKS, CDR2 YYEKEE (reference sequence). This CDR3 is CASSLDRVRSYEQYF. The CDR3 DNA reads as TGTGCCAGCAGCTTGGACAGGGTGCGGTCCTACGAGCAGTACTTC.

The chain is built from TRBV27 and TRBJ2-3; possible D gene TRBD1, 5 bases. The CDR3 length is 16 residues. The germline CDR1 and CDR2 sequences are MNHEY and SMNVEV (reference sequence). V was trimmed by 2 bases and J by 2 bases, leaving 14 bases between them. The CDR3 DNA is TGTGCCAGCAGTTTAGTCTGGGGCAGGGACACAGATACGCAGTATTTT. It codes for CASSLVWGRDTDTQYF.

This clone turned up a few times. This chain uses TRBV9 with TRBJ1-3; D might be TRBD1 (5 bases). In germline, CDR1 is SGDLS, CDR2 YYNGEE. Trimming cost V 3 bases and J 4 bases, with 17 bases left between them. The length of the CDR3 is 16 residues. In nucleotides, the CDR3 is TGTGCCAGCAGCGAGCCACAGGAATCTTCCGGAAACACCATATATTTT. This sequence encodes CASSEPQESSGNTIYF.

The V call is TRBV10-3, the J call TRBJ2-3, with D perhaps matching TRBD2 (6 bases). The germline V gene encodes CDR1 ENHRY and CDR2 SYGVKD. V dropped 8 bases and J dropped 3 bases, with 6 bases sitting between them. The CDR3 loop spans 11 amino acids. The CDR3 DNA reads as TGTGCCATCGGGGGGACAGATACGCAGTATTTT. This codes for CAIGGTDTQYF.

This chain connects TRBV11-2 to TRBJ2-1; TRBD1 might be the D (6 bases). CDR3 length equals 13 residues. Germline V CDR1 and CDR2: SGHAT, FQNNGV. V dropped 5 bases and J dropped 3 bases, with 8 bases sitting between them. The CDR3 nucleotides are TGTGCCAGCAGCCAGGGGAACTACAATGAGCAGTTCTTC. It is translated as CASSQGNYNEQFF.

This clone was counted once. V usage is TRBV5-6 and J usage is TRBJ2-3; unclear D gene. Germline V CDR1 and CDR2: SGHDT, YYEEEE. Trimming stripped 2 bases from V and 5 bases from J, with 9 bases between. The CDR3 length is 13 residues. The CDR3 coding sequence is TGTGCCAGCAGCTTTAGTAGGGTAGATACGCAGTATTTT. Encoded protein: CASSFSRVDTQYF.

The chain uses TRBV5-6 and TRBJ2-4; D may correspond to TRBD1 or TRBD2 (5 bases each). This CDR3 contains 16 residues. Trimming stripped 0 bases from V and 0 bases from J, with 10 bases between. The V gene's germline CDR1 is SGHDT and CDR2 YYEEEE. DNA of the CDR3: TGTGCCAGCAGCTTGGAAGGGACCCTAGCCAAAAACATTCAGTACTTC. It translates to CASSLEGTLAKNIQYF.

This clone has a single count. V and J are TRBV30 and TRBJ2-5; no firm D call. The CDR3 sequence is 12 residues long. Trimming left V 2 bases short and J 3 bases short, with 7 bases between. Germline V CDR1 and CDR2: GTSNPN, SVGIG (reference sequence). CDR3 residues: CAWSSCKETQYF. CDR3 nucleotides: TGTGCCTGGAGTAGCTGTAAAGAGACCCAGTACTTC.

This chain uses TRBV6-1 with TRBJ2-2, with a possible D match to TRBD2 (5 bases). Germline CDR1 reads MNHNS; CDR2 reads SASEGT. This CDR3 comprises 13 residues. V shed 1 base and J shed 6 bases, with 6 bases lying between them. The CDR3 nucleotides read TGTGCCAGCAGTGAAGGGAGGTCCGGGGAGCTGTTTTTT. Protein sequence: CASSEGRSGELFF.

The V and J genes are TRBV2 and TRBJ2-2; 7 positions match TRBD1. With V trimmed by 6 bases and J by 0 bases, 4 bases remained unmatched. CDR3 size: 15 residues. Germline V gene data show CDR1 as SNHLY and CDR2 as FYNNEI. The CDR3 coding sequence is TGTGCCAGCAGAGCCGGGACAGCGAACACCGGGGAGCTGTTTTTT. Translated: CASRAGTANTGELFF.

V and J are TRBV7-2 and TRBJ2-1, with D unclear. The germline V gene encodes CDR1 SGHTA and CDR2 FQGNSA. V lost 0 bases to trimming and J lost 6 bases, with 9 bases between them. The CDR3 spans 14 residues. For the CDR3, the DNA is TGTGCCAGCAGCTTAGCGCGCCCCGGCAATGAGCAGTTCTTC. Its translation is CASSLARPGNEQFF. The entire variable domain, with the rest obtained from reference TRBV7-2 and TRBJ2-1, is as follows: GAGVSQSPSNKVTEKGKDVELRCDPISGHTALYWYRQSLGQGLEFLIYFQGNSAPDKSGLPSDRFSAERTGGSVSTLTIQRTQQEDSAVYLCASSLARPGNEQFFGPGTRLTVL.

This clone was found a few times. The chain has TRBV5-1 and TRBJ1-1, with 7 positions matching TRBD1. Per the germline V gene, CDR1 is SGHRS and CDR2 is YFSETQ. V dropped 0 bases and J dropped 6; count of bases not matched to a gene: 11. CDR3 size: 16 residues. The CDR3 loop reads CASSLASAGGWSEAFF. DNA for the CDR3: TGCGCCAGCAGCTTGGCCTCCGCAGGGGGGTGGTCTGAAGCTTTCTTT.

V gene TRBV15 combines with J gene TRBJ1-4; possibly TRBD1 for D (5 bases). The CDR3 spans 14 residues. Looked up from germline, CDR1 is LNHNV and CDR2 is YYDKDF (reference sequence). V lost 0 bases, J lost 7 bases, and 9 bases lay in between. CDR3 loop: CATSREGQVEKLFF. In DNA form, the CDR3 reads TGTGCCACCAGCAGAGAGGGGCAGGTTGAAAAACTGTTTTTT. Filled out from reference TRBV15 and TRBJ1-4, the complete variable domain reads DAMVIQNPRYQVTQFGKPVTLSCSQTLNHNVMYWYQQKSSQAPKLLFHYYDKDFNNEADTPDNFQSRRPNTSFCFLDIRSPGLGDTAMYLCATSREGQVEKLFFGSGTQLSVL.